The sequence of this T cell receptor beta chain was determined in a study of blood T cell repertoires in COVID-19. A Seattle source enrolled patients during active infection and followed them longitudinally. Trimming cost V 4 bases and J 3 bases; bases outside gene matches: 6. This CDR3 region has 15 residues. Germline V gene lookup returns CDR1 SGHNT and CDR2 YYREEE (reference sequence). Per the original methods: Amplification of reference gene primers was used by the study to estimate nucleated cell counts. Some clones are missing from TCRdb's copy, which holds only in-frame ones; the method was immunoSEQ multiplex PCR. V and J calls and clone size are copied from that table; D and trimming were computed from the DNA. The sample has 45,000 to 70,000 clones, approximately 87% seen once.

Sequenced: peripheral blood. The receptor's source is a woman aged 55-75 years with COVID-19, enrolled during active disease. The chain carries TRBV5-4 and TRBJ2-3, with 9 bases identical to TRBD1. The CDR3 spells CASSKATGGTDTQYF. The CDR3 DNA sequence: TGTGCCAGCAGCAAGGCGACAGGGGGGACAGATACGCAGTATTTT.